The clone carrying this T cell receptor beta chain appeared a single time. Its antigen is still unknown. This CDR3 is 17 amino acids long. Trimming took off 0 bases at V and 7 bases at J, with 21 bases between the two ends. Germline V gene lookup returns CDR1 SGHTA and CDR2 FQGNSA. These data are taken from a study of radiotherapy plus CTLA-4 blockade in lung cancer. The wider study: Of the patients, about 20% showed objective responses and roughly 34% attained disease control.

Study-wide results and limits: Interferon-beta and early blood T cell clone dynamics reportedly predicted response best. The study found tumor-derived TCR clones expanded in blood after radiotherapy plus ipilimumab.

The table came from immunoSEQ multiplex PCR; TCRdb's copy has only in-frame clones and leaves some out. The sample gives about 76,000 clones, less than 85% of which show up once; 0.65% to 0.85% is in the top ten. Participants had chemo-refractory metastatic non-small-cell lung cancer and were treated with focal radiation plus ipilimumab CTLA-4 blockade. Sequences were derived from peripheral blood, sampled from a patient treated with radiotherapy plus ipilimumab. The V call is TRBV7-2, the J call TRBJ1-1, with a tentative D call TRBD1 (5 bases). The sequence was obtained from a human donor with non-small cell lung cancer who had stable disease on radiotherapy plus ipilimumab. CDR3 nucleotides: TGTGCCAGCAGCTTAGCGCCCAGGGCGGGTAAAAAAGGTGAAGCTTTCTTT. This translates into CASSLAPRAGKKGEAFF.